Below, 11 T cell receptor beta chains from the same sample are listed, as sequenced in a study of PD-L1 blockade in urothelial cancer. Sequencing used immunoSEQ multiplex PCR; TCRdb keeps in-frame clones, though not all of them. The data hold roughly 42,000 clones, with roughly nine tenths observed a single time. Stated time point: peripheral blood 6 weeks after treatment start. Here the sequenced sample was PBMCs, taken around atezolizumab (anti-PD-L1) treatment. Source of these receptors: a man between 65 and 79 years old with urothelial cancer.

The chain joins TRBV27 to TRBJ2-7; TRBD1 is a possible D gene (5 bases). The CDR3 spans 14 residues. With 6 bases removed from V and 2 bases from J, the gap between germline ends came to 14 bases. In germline, CDR1 is MNHEY, CDR2 SMNVEV (reference sequence). The CDR3 loop reads CASRTQGGPYEQYF. CDR3 sequence (DNA): TGTGCCAGCAGGACCCAGGGTGGACCCTACGAGCAGTACTTC.

J is TRBJ2-3 and V is TRBV5-1; weak D call: TRBD1 (6 bases). The CDR3 extends over 17 amino acids. V shed 4 bases and J shed 2 bases, with 20 bases lying between them. Looked up from germline, CDR1 is SGHRS and CDR2 is YFSETQ. In DNA, the CDR3 is TGCGCCAGCAGCATCACAACAGGGTCCGGTTCCACAGATACGCAGTATTTT. Amino acid sequence: CASSITTGSGSTDTQYF. Full variable domain (missing parts from reference TRBV5-1 and TRBJ2-3): KAGVTQTPRYLIKTRGQQVTLSCSPISGHRSVSWYQQTPGQGLQFLFEYFSETQRNKGNFPGRFSGRQFSNSRSEMNVSTLELGDSALYLCASSITTGSGSTDTQYFGPGTRLTVL.

J is TRBJ2-5 and V is TRBV7-9; the D is unclear. The J call may be faulty, since TRBJ2-7 better matches the DNA end. This CDR3 is 13 amino acids long. Germline values: CDR1 SEHNR, CDR2 FQNEAQ (reference sequence). The CDR3 region has the DNA TGTGCCAGCAGCTTAGCAGACACCTACGAGCAGTACTTC. Translated, it gives CASSLADTYEQYF.

The chain uses TRBV28 and TRBJ2-1; 9 bases agree with TRBD2. Germline-derived CDR1 and CDR2 are MDHEN and SYDVKM. The CDR3 is 16 residues long. Trimming cost V 1 base and J 10 bases; bases outside gene matches: 11. The CDR3 protein is CASSLLREGHQGEQFF. Written as DNA, the CDR3 is TGTGCCAGCAGTTTATTGCGGGAGGGCCATCAGGGCGAGCAGTTCTTC.

The chain couples TRBV27 to TRBJ2-3; 11 bases match TRBD2. This CDR3 is built from 18 residues. Trimming at V came to 6 bases and at J to 2 bases, leaving 13 bases not matched to a gene. CDR1 and CDR2 from the germline V gene are MNHEY and SMNVEV (reference sequence). As DNA, the CDR3 is TGTGCCAGCAGCCCCCCTACTAGCGGGAGTTTGGTCACAGATACGCAGTATTTT. It yields the protein CASSPPTSGSLVTDTQYF.

This chain uses TRBV27 with TRBJ2-5; the D gene is possibly TRBD1 (6 bases). Trimming removed 5 bases from V and 5 bases from J, with 12 bases in between. The CDR3 length is 13 residues. Germline assignment: CDR1 MNHEY and CDR2 SMNVEV (reference sequence). In nucleotides, the CDR3 is TGTGCCAGCAGTCCAGGGGTTGGGGAGACCCAGTACTTC. Its protein product is CASSPGVGETQYF.

The V call is TRBV28, the J call TRBJ2-1; no clear D gene. This CDR3 contains 16 residues. The V end was cut by 5 bases, the J end by 4 bases, with 18 bases between. Germline V lookup: CDR1 MDHEN, CDR2 SYDVKM. The CDR3 nucleotides read TGTGCCAGCAGTCCCTTAGGTAGCTCCTTATACAATGAGCAGTTCTTC. This translates into CASSPLGSSLYNEQFF.

The chain recombines TRBV29-1 with TRBJ2-7; 11 bases are a match to TRBD1. Looked up from germline, CDR1 is SQVTM and CDR2 is ANQGSEA. Trimming cost V 4 bases and J 0 bases; bases outside gene matches: 2. CDR3 length equals 14 residues. The CDR3 sequence: CSVGGTGGSYEQYF. The CDR3 coding sequence is TGCAGCGTTGGGGGGACAGGGGGCTCCTACGAGCAGTACTTC.

The chain employs TRBV28 and TRBJ2-3; 7 bases fit TRBD2. The length of the CDR3 is 13 residues. Germline CDR1 reads MDHEN; CDR2 reads SYDVKM. V lost 3 bases and J lost 9; bases outside the gene matches: 6. CDR3 protein: CASSLRSGMTQYF. The CDR3 DNA reads TGTGCCAGCAGTTTGAGAAGCGGGATGACGCAGTATTTT.

The gene calls are TRBV28 and TRBJ2-7; D uncertain. This CDR3 has 11 residues. Trimming took off 2 bases at V and 6 bases at J, with 5 bases between the two ends. CDR1 and CDR2 (germline): MDHEN, SYDVKM. This chain's CDR3 is CASSLGIEQYF. The CDR3 DNA reads TGTGCCAGCAGTTTAGGCATCGAGCAGTACTTC.

The genes are TRBV5-1 and TRBJ2-3, with 7 positions matching TRBD2. The CDR3 loop spans 14 amino acids. V shed 1 base and J 4 bases; nucleotides not matched to a gene: 3. Germline CDR1 and CDR2: SGHRS and YFSETQ. The CDR3 protein is CASSLFRGADTQYF. CDR3 bases: TGCGCCAGCAGCTTGTTTCGGGGGGCAGATACGCAGTATTTT. Based on the CDR3 plus reference TRBV5-1 and TRBJ2-3, the full variable domain is KAGVTQTPRYLIKTRGQQVTLSCSPISGHRSVSWYQQTPGQGLQFLFEYFSETQRNKGNFPGRFSGRQFSNSRSEMNVSTLELGDSALYLCASSLFRGADTQYFGPGTRLTVL.